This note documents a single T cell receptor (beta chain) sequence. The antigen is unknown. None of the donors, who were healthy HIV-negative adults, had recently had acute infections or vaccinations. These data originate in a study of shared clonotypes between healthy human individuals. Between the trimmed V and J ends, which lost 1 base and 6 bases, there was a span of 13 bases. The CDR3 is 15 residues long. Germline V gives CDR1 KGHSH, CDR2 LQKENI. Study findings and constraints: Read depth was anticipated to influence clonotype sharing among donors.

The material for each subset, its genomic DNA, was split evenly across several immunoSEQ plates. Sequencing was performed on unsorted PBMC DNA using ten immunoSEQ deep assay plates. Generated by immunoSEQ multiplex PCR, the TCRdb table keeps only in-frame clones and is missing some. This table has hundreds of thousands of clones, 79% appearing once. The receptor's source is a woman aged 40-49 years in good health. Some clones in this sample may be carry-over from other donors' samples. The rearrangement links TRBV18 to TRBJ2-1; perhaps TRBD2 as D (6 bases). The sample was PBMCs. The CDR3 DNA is TGTGCCAGCTCACCACTTCGGGACTCACGCAATGAGCAGTTCTTC. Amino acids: CASSPLRDSRNEQFF.